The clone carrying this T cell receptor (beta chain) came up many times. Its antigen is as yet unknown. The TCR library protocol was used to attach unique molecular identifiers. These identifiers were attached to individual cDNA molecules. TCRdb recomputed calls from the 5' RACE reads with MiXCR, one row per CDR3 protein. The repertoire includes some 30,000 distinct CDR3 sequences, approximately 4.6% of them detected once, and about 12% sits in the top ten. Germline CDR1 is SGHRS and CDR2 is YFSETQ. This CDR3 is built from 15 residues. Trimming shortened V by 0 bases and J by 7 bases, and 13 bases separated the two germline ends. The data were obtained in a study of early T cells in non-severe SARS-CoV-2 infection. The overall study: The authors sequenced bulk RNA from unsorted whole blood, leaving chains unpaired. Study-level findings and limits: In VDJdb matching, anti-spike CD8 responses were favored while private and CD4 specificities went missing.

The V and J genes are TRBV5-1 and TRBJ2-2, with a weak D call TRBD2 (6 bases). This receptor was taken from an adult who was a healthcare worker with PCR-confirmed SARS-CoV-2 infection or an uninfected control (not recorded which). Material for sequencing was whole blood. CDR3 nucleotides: TGCGCCAGCAGCTTGGGAGGAGGGTCGCTCGGGGAGCTGTTTTTT. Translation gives CASSLGGGSLGELFF.